The text below deals with one TCR beta chain. What it binds is unknown. This sample was taken from a study of cytotoxic CD8 clonotypes in ibrutinib-treated CLL. The overall study: Responses comprised 24 partial and 2 complete; at median about 71 months, around 14 remained remitted and around twelve progressed. Mean values per sample were 255,043 productive templates and 94,082 productive rearrangements. Regarding the study as a whole: Stable or contracted on treatment, public clonotypes were also uncommon.

Trimming pared 4 bases from V and 2 bases from J, leaving 18 bases between. CDR1 and CDR2 from the germline V gene are SGDLS and YYNGEE. There are 16 residues in the CDR3. A 1 in 200,000 to 1 in 1 million T cell depth was the sequencing target. Profiled with immunoSEQ multiplex PCR; TCRdb holds only in-frame clones, not every one. The profile shows more than 110,000 clones, more than 75% of them singletons. The receptor comes from a human donor with chronic lymphocytic leukemia. The rearrangement uses TRBV9 and TRBJ2-5, with D perhaps TRBD2 (5 bases). The sequencing used PBMCs, collected after 36 months of ibrutinib treatment. The CDR3 nucleotides read TGTGCCAGCAGCCCCTGGTTCGGCGGGTCACAAGAGACCCAGTACTTC. It yields the protein CASSPWFGGSQETQYF.